Given below is one T cell receptor beta chain in context. Methods used by the authors: Counts of nucleated cells, estimated from reference gene primer amplification, were obtained. Repertoires were generated with immunoSEQ multiplex PCR, while TCRdb's copy carries only in-frame clones and drops some. V and J calls and clone size are given by that table; D and trimming were obtained from the DNA. The sample carries roughly 240,000 clones, 86% recorded once. These data are taken from a study of blood T cell repertoires in COVID-19. Across the whole study: Collection of acute and convalescent COVID-19 samples took place in the United States, Italy and Spain. T cells, B-cell-depleted T cells, or PBMCs provided the cDNA or gDNA that served as material.

CDR3 length equals 12 residues. Germline values: CDR1 KGHDR, CDR2 SFDVKD. Trimming removed 4 bases at V and 3 bases at J, with 5 bases between. J is TRBJ1-1 and V is TRBV24-1, with a possible D match to TRBD1 (5 bases). Sample: peripheral blood. The TCR sequence derives from a man between 18 and 35 years old with active or convalescent COVID-19. The CDR3 reads CATSEGDTEAFF. CDR3 bases: TGTGCCACCAGTGAAGGGGACACTGAAGCTTTCTTT.